This TCR beta chain was sequenced for a study of shared clonotypes between healthy human individuals. Study-level information: CD4 naive and memory got three plates each, CD8 naive two, CD8 memory one.

Details on this clone: The antigen remains unidentified.

Trimming took 8 bases from V and 0 from J, leaving 24 bases between them. Germline V lookup: CDR1 SQVTM, CDR2 ANQGSEA. The CDR3 contains 17 residues. Study-wide results and caveats: Owing to a small donor count, the genetic and exposure-history diversity represented was limited. Naive subsets usually exceeded memory subsets in estimated richness.

The assay was carried out at the deep level. Measured with immunoSEQ multiplex PCR; TCRdb has only the in-frame clones, and not every one. Among approximately 2.5 million clones listed, over 85% were seen once. The sample taken for sequencing was naive CD4+ T cells from PBMCs. Noted subset: CD45RA+ positively selected. The clonotype originates from a man younger than 35 in good health. Some clones in this sample may be carry-over from other donors' samples. This chain joins TRBV29-1 and TRBJ2-3; D might be TRBD2 (5 bases). The CDR3 reads CSSIGRSGTTSTDTQYF. In nucleotides, the CDR3 is TGCAGCTCAATTGGTCGGAGCGGAACAACCAGCACAGATACGCAGTATTTT.